The present entry profiles one T cell receptor (beta chain) with its context. Some clones are missing from TCRdb's copy, which holds only in-frame ones; the method was immunoSEQ multiplex PCR. The sample lists over 20,000 clones, around 88% occurring once. The source of the sample is a study of blood T cell repertoires in COVID-19. Study summary: The analysed material was cDNA or gDNA that came from T cells, B-cell-depleted T cells, or PBMCs.

V was clipped by 3 bases and J by 3 bases, with 7 bases between them. The CDR3 has 13 amino acids. Looked up from germline, CDR1 is LNHDA and CDR2 is SQIVND (reference sequence). The clonotype was recovered from a human donor with active COVID-19. The donor label of this sample is uncertain. Sequences were obtained from peripheral blood. The V gene is TRBV19, the J gene TRBJ2-3, with a weak D call TRBD1 (5 bases). The DNA for the CDR3 is TGTGCCAGTAGTATCCCAGGGACAGATACGCAGTATTTT. It codes for CASSIPGTDTQYF.